The rows below give T cell receptor beta chains drawn from one sample of a study of blood T cells in healthy people across ages. TCRdb redid the calling of the 5' RACE reads with MiXCR, one entry per CDR3 protein. Of 1.5 million to 2 million distinct CDR3 sequences in the sample, 34% were seen once. Sequencing was carried out using blood. These receptors were obtained from a woman aged 30 to 39 in good health. The CDR3 runs from the conserved cysteine through the conserved F or W. A D gene is named only where the DNA matches it firmly. For some rows the clone size is stated as once, few or many, or as a class when expanded; others skip it.

J: TRBJ2-3
V: TRBV5-6
length: 15
size: .
D: TRBD2
CDR3: CASSREGPYTDTQYF
DNA: TGTGCCAGCAGCCGGGAGGGACCCTACACAGATACGCAGTATTTT

J: TRBJ2-3
V: TRBV12-3/TRBV12-4
length: 19
size: few
D: .
CDR3: CASSPSARLEVYPTDTQYF
DNA: TGTGCCAGCAGTCCGAGCGCTAGGCTAGAAGTTTACCCCACAGATACGCAGTATTTT

J: TRBJ1-1
V: TRBV12-3/TRBV12-4
length: 13
size: .
D: .
CDR3: CASTLGRQTEAFF
DNA: TGTGCCAGCACCTTAGGCCGTCAGACTGAAGCTTTCTTT

J: TRBJ2-7
V: TRBV20-1
length: 14
size: few
D: TRBD2
CDR3: CSASSGLAAYEQYF
DNA: TGCAGTGCCTCTTCAGGACTAGCGGCCTACGAGCAGTACTTC

J: TRBJ2-7
V: TRBV20-1
length: 17
size: few
D: TRBD2
CDR3: CSARGGSGRSFSYEQYF
DNA: TGCAGTGCTAGAGGGGGTAGCGGGAGGTCCTTCTCCTACGAGCAGTACTTC

J: TRBJ1-5
V: TRBV6-1
length: 14
size: many
D: .
CDR3: CASSEMGVSQPQHF
DNA: TGTGCCAGCAGTGAAATGGGGGTGAGTCAGCCCCAGCATTTT

J: TRBJ1-1
V: TRBV12-3/TRBV12-4
length: 13
size: few
D: .
CDR3: CASSYGYYTEAFF
DNA: TGTGCCAGCAGTTATGGGTACTACACTGAAGCTTTCTTT

J: TRBJ1-6
V: TRBV21-1
length: 16
size: .
D: .
CDR3: CALLLCSGGKISPLHF
DNA: TGTGCCCTTCTTCTGTGCAGCGGGGGGAAAATTTCACCCCTCCACTTT

J: TRBJ2-5
V: TRBV9
length: 13
size: few
D: .
CDR3: CASSGNRLETQYF
DNA: TGTGCCAGCAGCGGGAACCGGTTGGAGACCCAGTACTTC

J: TRBJ2-1
V: TRBV15
length: 12
size: few
D: .
CDR3: CATRPGGKEQFF
DNA: TGTGCCACGCGACCTGGAGGGAAAGAGCAGTTCTTC

J: TRBJ2-1
V: TRBV29-1
length: 12
size: many
D: .
CDR3: CSVADRLDEQFF
DNA: TGCAGCGTCGCTGACAGGTTAGATGAGCAGTTCTTC

J: TRBJ2-3
V: TRBV20-1
length: 17
size: few
D: TRBD2
CDR3: CSARDLRLAGPTDTQYF
DNA: TGCAGTGCTAGAGATCTCAGACTAGCGGGCCCGACAGATACGCAGTATTTT

J: TRBJ2-7
V: TRBV9
length: 15
size: many
D: TRBD2
CDR3: CASSVGTSGTYEQYF
DNA: TGTGCCAGCAGCGTTGGGACTAGCGGGACCTACGAGCAGTACTTC

J: TRBJ2-3
V: TRBV7-2
length: 14
size: many
D: .
CDR3: CASSLVGYTDTQYF
DNA: TGTGCCAGCAGTTTAGTCGGATACACAGATACGCAGTATTTT

J: TRBJ2-1
V: TRBV10-2
length: 15
size: few
D: .
CDR3: CASSERGDAYNEQFF
DNA: TGCGCCAGCAGTGAGAGAGGAGATGCCTACAATGAGCAGTTCTTC

J: TRBJ1-1
V: TRBV7-9
length: 14
size: .
D: .
CDR3: CASRSRGENTEAFF
DNA: TGTGCCAGCAGATCGAGGGGTGAGAACACTGAAGCTTTCTTT

J: TRBJ1-5
V: TRBV4-1
length: 15
size: few
D: TRBD1
CDR3: CASSRLAGGNQPQHF
DNA: TGCGCCAGCAGCCGGCTGGCAGGGGGGAATCAGCCCCAGCATTTT

J: TRBJ1-2
V: TRBV7-2
length: 16
size: .
D: .
CDR3: CASTRRGDQANYGYTF
DNA: TGTGCCAGCACCCGTCGGGGGGATCAAGCTAACTATGGCTACACCTTC

J: TRBJ1-2
V: TRBV29-1
length: 15
size: few
D: .
CDR3: CSVEDLAGWNYGYTF
DNA: TGCAGCGTTGAAGATCTTGCAGGGTGGAACTATGGCTACACCTTC

J: TRBJ2-1
V: TRBV27
length: 14
size: few
D: TRBD2
CDR3: CASRLGTSGNEQFF
DNA: TGTGCCAGCCGCTTAGGGACTAGCGGGAATGAGCAGTTCTTC

J: TRBJ2-5
V: TRBV7-2
length: 16
size: .
D: TRBD2
CDR3: CASSFTSGGYQETQYF
DNA: TGTGCCAGCAGCTTTACTAGCGGAGGGTACCAAGAGACCCAGTACTTC

J: TRBJ2-5
V: TRBV30
length: 12
size: few
D: .
CDR3: CAWSGLSETQYF
DNA: TGTGCCTGGAGTGGCCTATCGGAGACCCAGTACTTC

J: TRBJ1-4
V: TRBV29-1
length: 18
size: .
D: .
CDR3: CSVQRLGVGGLWDEKLFF
DNA: TGCAGCGTCCAAAGGTTAGGGGTAGGAGGATTGTGGGATGAAAAACTGTTTTTT

J: TRBJ2-3
V: TRBV7-3
length: 14
size: many
D: .
CDR3: CASSLHTLLDTQYF
DNA: TGTGCCAGCAGCTTACACACCCTACTGGATACGCAGTATTTT

J: TRBJ2-7
V: TRBV7-9
length: 15
size: few
D: .
CDR3: CASSYPGRRITEQYF
DNA: TGTGCCAGCAGCTACCCGGGACGTAGGATTACTGAGCAGTACTTC

J: TRBJ2-5
V: TRBV2
length: 14
size: .
D: TRBD1
CDR3: CASSVQGSGETQYF
DNA: TGTGCCAGCAGTGTACAGGGGTCCGGGGAGACCCAGTACTTC